This T cell receptor (beta chain) was retrieved from a study of T-cell reconstitution after alpha-beta-depleted transplantation in children. Whole-study results and caveats: Alpha-beta T cells present about two months after transplant were reported to originate from several hundred expanded graft clones. From surviving recipient T cells and thymic progenitors came the high day-60 TCRbeta diversity observed in some patients. Newly produced T cells mostly provided counts and TCRbeta diversity after one year, as hyperexpanded clones declined.

The sample holds a few counts of this clonotype. The antigen is not known. The library targeted TCRbeta and was prepared with unique molecular identifiers. Using its own MiXCR run on the PCR reads, TCRdb lists one record per CDR3 protein. The sample carries about 980,000 distinct CDR3 sequences, around 30% recorded once. Germline assignment: CDR1 LGHNA and CDR2 YSLEER. The CDR3 has 12 amino acids. Deletions cut 1 base from V and 10 bases from J, with 7 bases between. The receptor was derived from a boy under three years old who had a stem cell transplant for SCID, so the T cells may come from the graft donor. The V gene is TRBV4-3, the J gene TRBJ1-4; the D is unclear. The input for sequencing was PBMCs, mostly from graft donor cells, taken 360 days after TCRalphabeta/CD19-depleted stem cell transplant. The CDR3 DNA reads as TGCGCCAGCAGCCAAGGGCCCGGAAAACTGTTTTTT. Translated: CASSQGPGKLFF.